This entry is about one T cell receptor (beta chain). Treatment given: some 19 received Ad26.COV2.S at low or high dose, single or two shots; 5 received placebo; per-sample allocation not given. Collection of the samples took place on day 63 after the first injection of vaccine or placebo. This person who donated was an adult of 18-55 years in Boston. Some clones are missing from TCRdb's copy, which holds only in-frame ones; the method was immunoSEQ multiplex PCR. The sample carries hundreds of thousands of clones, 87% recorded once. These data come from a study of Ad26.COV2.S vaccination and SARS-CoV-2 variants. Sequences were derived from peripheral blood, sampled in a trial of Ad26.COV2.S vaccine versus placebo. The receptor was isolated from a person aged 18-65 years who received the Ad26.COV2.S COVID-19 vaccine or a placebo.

The CDR3 DNA reads TGTGCCAGCAGCCAACTAGCGGGGTTAGCCGGGGAGCTGTTTTTT. Amino acid sequence: CASSQLAGLAGELFF. The chain has TRBV7-6 and TRBJ2-2; TRBD2 matches 10 bases. Unmatched junction bases numbered 6, after V lost 5 bases and J lost 6 bases. Germline V gene data show CDR1 as SGHVS and CDR2 as FNYEAQ. The CDR3 loop spans 15 amino acids.